This T cell receptor beta chain stems from a study of T cell responses to AZD1222 COVID-19 vaccine. Using immunoSEQ multiplex PCR, the repertoire was profiled, and TCRdb retains in-frame clones only, with some absent. The table lists around 140,000 clones, 90% to 95% of them singletons. V lost 2 bases and J lost 1, with 5 bases in between. Germline CDR1 and CDR2: MNHEY and SMNVEV (reference sequence). The CDR3 is made up of 13 amino acids. This chain links TRBV27 with TRBJ1-2; D not resolved. Sequenced material: peripheral blood, taken on day 0 of AZD1222 vaccination. The clonotype originates from an adult in good health. The CDR3, as DNA: TGTGCCAGCAGTTTACACCTTAACTATGGCTACACCTTC. Translated, it gives CASSLHLNYGYTF.